The sequence of this TCR beta chain was determined in a study of T cells expressing NK-cell markers. TCRdb derives one entry per CDR3 protein from the 5' RACE reads, leaving out DNA. The sample's table shows 350,000 to 400,000 distinct CDR3 sequences. Sequenced: blood T cells: a sorted CD56 or NKG2C T cell subset, CD4+ or CD8+ T cells, or bulk PBMC T cells (not recorded which). The sequence came from a woman between 45 and 60 years old in good health.

This chain's CDR3 is CSVVRGAGEQYF. The rearrangement links TRBV29-1 to TRBJ2-7; the D call from TCRdb, TRBD2, cannot be confirmed without DNA. Looked up from germline, CDR1 is SQVTM and CDR2 is ANQGSEA. The length of the CDR3 is 12 residues.